This TCR beta chain was sequenced for a study of T cell changes during pregnancy in multiple sclerosis (dated by TCRdb to about 2019). Context from the whole study: In women with multiple sclerosis, the researchers looked at how the T cell repertoire shifted as pregnancy progressed.

In regard to this clone: Its antigen is unknown. No clone much larger than this one lies a single base away; base qualities are absent.

Libraries were made using the immunoSEQ multiplex PCR assay. TCRdb re-hosts the immuneACCESS table, in-frame sequences only. Its copies lack some clones; in the studies checked, an unresolved V gene accounts for under half of them, and the cause for the rest is not known. The sample table shows fewer than 75,000 clones, and around 93% are seen once. Together, the top ten hold approximately 3.8% of the sample. V has 1 base trimmed and J has 4 bases trimmed; junction bases matching no gene number 5. CDR1 and CDR2, per the germline V gene, are MNHEY and SVGAGI. Measured from the cysteine to the phenylalanine, the CDR3 is 16 residues long. Only CDR3 DNA is held: 48 bases, read in frame from base 1.

The receptor chain draws on TRBV6-5 and TRBJ2-2; 8 nucleotides in the junction match TRBD1. The sample consisted of peripheral blood, taken after pregnancy. The sequence came from a female donor in good health, enrolled as a control in a pregnancy study. CDR3 loop: CASSYWQGAGTGELFF. The base sequence is TGTGCCAGCAGTTACTGGCAGGGGGCGGGCACCGGGGAGCTGTTTTTT.